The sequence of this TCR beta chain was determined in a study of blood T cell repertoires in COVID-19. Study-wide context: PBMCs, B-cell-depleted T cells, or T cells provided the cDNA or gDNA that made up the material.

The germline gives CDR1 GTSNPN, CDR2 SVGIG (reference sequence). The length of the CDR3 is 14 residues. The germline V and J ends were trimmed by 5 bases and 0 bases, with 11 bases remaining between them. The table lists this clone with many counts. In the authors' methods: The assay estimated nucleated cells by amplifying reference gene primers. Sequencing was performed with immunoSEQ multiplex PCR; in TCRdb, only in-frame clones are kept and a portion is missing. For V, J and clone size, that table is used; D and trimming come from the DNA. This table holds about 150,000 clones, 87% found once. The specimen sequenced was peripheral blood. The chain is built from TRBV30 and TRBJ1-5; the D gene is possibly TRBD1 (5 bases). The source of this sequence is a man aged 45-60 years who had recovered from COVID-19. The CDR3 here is CAWSTVDSNQPQHF. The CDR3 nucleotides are TGTGCCTGGTCGACAGTCGATAGCAATCAGCCCCAGCATTTT. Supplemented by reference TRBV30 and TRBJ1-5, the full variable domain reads SQTIHQWPATLVQPVGSPLSLECTVEGTSNPNLYWYRQAAGRGLQLLFYSVGIGQISSEVPQNLSASRPQDRQFILSSKKLLLSDSGFYLCAWSTVDSNQPQHFGDGTRLSIL.